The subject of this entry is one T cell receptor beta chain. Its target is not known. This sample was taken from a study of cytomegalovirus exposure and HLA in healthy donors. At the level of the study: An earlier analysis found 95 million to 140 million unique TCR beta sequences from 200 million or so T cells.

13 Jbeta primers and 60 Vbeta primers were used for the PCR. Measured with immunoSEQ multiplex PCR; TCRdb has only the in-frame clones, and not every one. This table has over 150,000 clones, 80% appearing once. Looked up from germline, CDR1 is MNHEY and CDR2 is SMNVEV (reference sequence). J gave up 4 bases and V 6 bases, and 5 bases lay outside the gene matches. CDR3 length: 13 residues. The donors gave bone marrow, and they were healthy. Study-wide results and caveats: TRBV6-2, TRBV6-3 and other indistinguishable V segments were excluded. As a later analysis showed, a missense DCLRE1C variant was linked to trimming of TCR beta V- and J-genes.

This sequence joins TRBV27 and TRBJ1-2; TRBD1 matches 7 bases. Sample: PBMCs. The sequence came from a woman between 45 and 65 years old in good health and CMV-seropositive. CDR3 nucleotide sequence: TGTGCCAGCAGGCTGGGACAGACCTATGGCTACACCTTC. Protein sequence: CASRLGQTYGYTF.